This TCR beta chain comes out of a study of shared T cell receptors in the human thymus. CDR1 and CDR2 from the germline V gene are GTSNPN and SVGIG (reference sequence). J gave up 8 bases and V 2 bases, and 9 bases lay outside the gene matches. There are 14 residues in the CDR3. Assay: immunoSEQ multiplex PCR; the TCRdb copy retains only in-frame clones and omits some. The table has some 760,000 clones, 80% to 90% seen once. This sample was also put to use in a study of human thymus T cells. That report adds: Healthy Finnish infants undergoing corrective surgery for congenital heart defects were used as donors. During corrective heart surgery, resections were taken, and the thymus tissue came from them. In thymic and blood repertoires alike, V and J usage looked biased. What related research reported was that thymic repertoires overlapped highly among unrelated individuals.

The rearrangement joins TRBV30 to TRBJ2-1; 7 bases match TRBD2. This receptor was obtained from a girl less than two years old with a congenital heart defect. Sequenced: thymocytes. CDR3: CAWSRGVGIDEQFF. The DNA of the CDR3 is TGTGCCTGGAGTCGGGGGGTCGGTATCGATGAGCAGTTCTTC.